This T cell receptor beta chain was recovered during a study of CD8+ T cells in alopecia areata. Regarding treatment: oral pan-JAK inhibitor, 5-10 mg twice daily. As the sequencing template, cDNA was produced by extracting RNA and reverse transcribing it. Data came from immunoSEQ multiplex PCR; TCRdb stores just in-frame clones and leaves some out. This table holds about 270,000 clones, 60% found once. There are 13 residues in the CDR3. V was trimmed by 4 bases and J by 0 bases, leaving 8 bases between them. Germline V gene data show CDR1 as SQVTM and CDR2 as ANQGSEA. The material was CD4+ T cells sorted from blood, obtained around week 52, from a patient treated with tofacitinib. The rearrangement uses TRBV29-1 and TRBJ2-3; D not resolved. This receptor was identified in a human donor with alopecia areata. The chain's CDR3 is CSVGFSSTDTQYF. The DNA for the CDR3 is TGCAGCGTTGGATTTTCTAGCACAGATACGCAGTATTTT.